The rows below give T cell receptor beta chains drawn from one sample of a study of vaccination and CD4 T cells after COVID-19. The antigens of these receptors remain unknown. Via MiXCR, TCRdb re-called the PCR reads, giving one row per CDR3 protein. Among fewer than 15,000 distinct CDR3 sequences, more than 50% were seen once, and the ten largest hold around 18%. The sequenced sample was cultured CD4+ T cells from blood, obtained after SARS-CoV-2 vaccination. Receptors were obtained from a human donor with COVID-19. Both conserved end residues are part of each CDR3. Fields, in order: V gene, clone size, J gene, D gene, CDR3 protein, CDR3 DNA. A D gene is named only where the DNA matches it firmly. Only part of the rows carry a size: once, few, many, or a class if the clone is expanded.

TRBV7-2,few,TRBJ1-3,NA,CASSRTVTNSGNTIYF,TGTGCCAGCAGCAGGACGGTGACCAACTCTGGAAACACCATATATTTT
TRBV27,NA,TRBJ1-6,NA,CASSYTVINSPLHF,TGTGCCAGCAGTTACACAGTGATAAATTCACCCCTCCACTTT
TRBV20-1,NA,TRBJ2-7,NA,CSARGEGEFYEQYF,TGCAGTGCTAGGGGGGAAGGGGAATTTTACGAGCAGTACTTC
TRBV5-1,NA,TRBJ2-1,TRBD1,CASSLAPPGQGYNEQFF,TGCGCCAGCAGCTTGGCCCCCCCGGGACAGGGATACAATGAGCAGTTCTTC
TRBV24-1,NA,TRBJ2-3,NA,CATSDLGYGSDTQYF,TGTGCCACCAGTGACCTCGGCTATGGGTCAGATACGCAGTATTTT
TRBV20-1,NA,TRBJ2-3,NA,CSAIGQSTDTQYF,TGCAGTGCTATAGGCCAAAGCACAGATACGCAGTATTTT
TRBV6-1,NA,TRBJ1-1,TRBD1,CATGTGGRDTEAFF,TGTGCCACTGGGACAGGGGGTCGAGACACTGAAGCTTTCTTT
TRBV20-1,NA,TRBJ2-1,TRBD2,CSAKAGGSSYNEQFF,TGCAGTGCTAAGGCGGGGGGGAGCTCCTACAATGAGCAGTTCTTC
TRBV7-9,NA,TRBJ1-4,NA,CASSLRQAFNEKLFF,TGTGCCAGCAGCTTAAGACAGGCGTTTAATGAAAAACTGTTTTTT
TRBV27,few,TRBJ2-5,TRBD2,CASSYRTSGARETQYF,TGTGCCAGCAGTTACCGGACTAGCGGGGCTAGAGAGACCCAGTACTTC
TRBV7-2,NA,TRBJ2-1,TRBD2,CASSKGASGGSNEQFF,TGTGCCAGCAGCAAAGGCGCTAGCGGGGGCTCCAATGAGCAGTTCTTC
TRBV5-8,few,TRBJ2-5,TRBD1,CASSVDRGREETQYF,TGTGCCAGCAGCGTGGACAGGGGGCGGGAGGAGACCCAGTACTTC
TRBV6-1,NA,TRBJ1-3,NA,CASSATQGTGNTIYF,TGTGCCAGCAGTGCAACTCAGGGCACCGGAAACACCATATATTTT
TRBV6-1,few,TRBJ2-5,NA,CASSEGRAETQYF,TGTGCCAGCAGTGAAGGGCGGGCGGAGACCCAGTACTTC
TRBV7-9,NA,TRBJ2-7,TRBD2,CASSLIAGEQYF,TGTGCCAGCAGCTTGATAGCGGGTGAGCAGTACTTC
TRBV20-1,few,TRBJ1-1,NA,CSANLGTEAFF,TGCAGTGCCAACCTTGGGACTGAAGCTTTCTTT
TRBV7-9,few,TRBJ1-2,NA,CASSSGQNYGYTF,TGTGCCAGCAGCTCCGGACAGAACTATGGCTACACCTTC
TRBV10-1,NA,TRBJ2-6,NA,CASRRVHGCSGANVLTF,TGCGCCAGCAGGAGGGTACACGGCTGCTCTGGGGCCAACGTCCTGACTTTC
TRBV6-1,few,TRBJ1-5,TRBD1,CAIGGGAGQPQHF,TGTGCCATTGGAGGGGGCGCGGGGCAGCCCCAGCATTTT
TRBV27,NA,TRBJ2-5,NA,CASSPNQETQYF,TGTGCCAGCAGTCCCAATCAAGAGACCCAGTACTTC
TRBV20-1,NA,TRBJ2-7,NA,CSARSSLQGPSTEVEQYF,TGCAGTGCTAGAAGCTCTCTACAGGGCCCTTCTACTGAGGTCGAGCAGTACTTC
TRBV7-2,few,TRBJ2-2,NA,CASSLVSGELFF,TGTGCCAGCAGCTTAGTCTCTGGGGAGCTGTTTTTT
TRBV7-2,NA,TRBJ1-5,NA,CASSLEGGAKPQHF,TGTGCCAGCAGCTTAGAAGGGGGGGCTAAGCCCCAGCATTTT
TRBV30,NA,TRBJ2-2,NA,CAWSKTRTGELFF,TGTGCCTGGAGTAAAACCCGCACCGGGGAGCTGTTTTTT
TRBV4-2,NA,TRBJ1-5,NA,CASSQDRAGYQPQHF,TGTGCCAGCAGCCAAGATAGGGCGGGCTATCAGCCCCAGCATTTT
TRBV5-4,NA,TRBJ2-7,TRBD2,CASSVTSGGYEQYF,TGTGCCAGCAGCGTAACTAGCGGGGGGTACGAGCAGTACTTC
TRBV11-1,few,TRBJ1-2,TRBD1,CASSSTDRADGYTF,TGTGCCAGCAGCTCAACCGACAGGGCTGATGGCTACACCTTC
TRBV7-2,once,TRBJ2-5,NA,CASSPGLRETQYF,TGTGCCAGCAGCCCCGGTCTGCGGGAGACCCAGTACTTC
TRBV20-1,NA,TRBJ2-3,TRBD2,CSAALNIAGGRTDTQYF,TGCAGTGCGGCCCTAAATATAGCGGGGGGTCGCACAGATACGCAGTATTTT
TRBV6-1,few,TRBJ2-1,NA,CASTPRNNEQFF,TGTGCCAGCACTCCTCGAAACAATGAGCAGTTCTTC
TRBV27,few,TRBJ1-3,TRBD1,CASSPGQGLSGNTIYF,TGTGCCAGCAGTCCGGGACAGGGTTTATCGGGAAACACCATATATTTT
TRBV7-9,NA,TRBJ1-5,NA,CASSFPGEGQPQHF,TGTGCCAGCAGCTTTCCGGGGGAGGGTCAGCCCCAGCATTTT
TRBV6-5,few,TRBJ1-6,NA,CASSYQGQYNSPLHF,TGTGCCAGCAGTTACCAAGGACAGTATAATTCACCCCTCCACTTT
TRBV15,large,TRBJ2-7,TRBD2,CATSRDLAGPSYEQYF,TGTGCCACCAGCAGAGATCTAGCGGGGCCCTCCTACGAGCAGTACTTC
TRBV12-3/TRBV12-4,NA,TRBJ1-1,NA,CASSGGSRLYEAFF,TGTGCCAGCAGTGGGGGATCGCGACTTTATGAAGCTTTCTTT
TRBV5-8,once,TRBJ1-3,NA,CASTLRGNTIYF,TGTGCCAGCACCCTAAGGGGAAACACCATATATTTT
TRBV2,NA,TRBJ2-3,NA,CASSSTGGDTDTQYF,TGTGCCAGCAGCTCTACCGGGGGAGACACAGATACGCAGTATTTT
TRBV11-3,NA,TRBJ2-1,NA,CASSLWRGRGSTSSYNEQFF,TGTGCCAGCAGCTTATGGCGGGGCAGGGGAAGTACAAGCTCCTACAATGAGCAGTTCTTC
TRBV6-4,NA,TRBJ1-6,TRBD1,CASSDLVDRAYNSPLHF,TGTGCCAGCAGTGACCTCGTGGACAGGGCCTATAATTCACCCCTCCACTTT
TRBV24-1,few,TRBJ2-3,NA,CATSRVGTDTQYF,TGTGCCACTTCGAGAGTGGGGACAGATACGCAGTATTTT
TRBV7-8,NA,TRBJ1-5,NA,CASSPSGPNSNQPQHF,TGTGCCAGCAGCCCAAGTGGTCCCAATAGCAATCAGCCCCAGCATTTT
TRBV12-3/TRBV12-4,NA,TRBJ1-5,NA,CASNQGRGPQHF,TGTGCCAGCAACCAGGGGAGAGGGCCCCAGCATTTT
TRBV7-2,few,TRBJ1-6,TRBD1,CASSAAGQINSPLHF,TGTGCCAGCAGCGCGGCGGGACAGATTAATTCACCCCTCCACTTT
TRBV7-2,NA,TRBJ1-1,NA,CASKMGGEGTEAFF,TGTGCCAGTAAAATGGGGGGGGAGGGCACTGAAGCTTTCTTT
TRBV24-1,NA,TRBJ2-5,TRBD2,CATSDLGPGRETQYF,TGTGCCACCAGTGATCTGGGACCCGGGAGGGAGACCCAGTACTTC
TRBV20-1,few,TRBJ2-1,NA,CSRQGRDNEQFF,TGCAGCAGACAGGGGAGGGACAATGAGCAGTTCTTC
TRBV5-1,NA,TRBJ2-7,NA,CASTGTGWNEQYF,TGCGCCAGCACTGGCACAGGGTGGAACGAGCAGTACTTC
TRBV7-8,NA,TRBJ2-1,NA,CASSTRILNEQFF,TGTGCCAGCAGCACCCGGATACTCAATGAGCAGTTCTTC
TRBV19,NA,TRBJ1-1,TRBD1,CASSIPRGQSEAFF,TGTGCCAGTAGTATTCCCAGGGGGCAAAGTGAAGCTTTCTTT
TRBV7-2,once,TRBJ1-1,NA,CASSSWGGGTEAFF,TGTGCCAGCAGCTCTTGGGGGGGCGGGACTGAAGCTTTCTTT
TRBV12-3/TRBV12-4,NA,TRBJ2-3,NA,CASSTGPTDTQYF,TGTGCCAGCAGTACGGGGCCGACAGATACGCAGTATTTT
TRBV7-2,NA,TRBJ1-5,NA,CASSLGGDGQPQHF,TGTGCCAGCAGCTTAGGAGGTGACGGACAGCCCCAGCATTTT
TRBV5-5,NA,TRBJ2-5,NA,CASSLVQGRFSVETQYF,TGTGCCAGCAGCTTGGTTCAGGGCAGGTTCTCCGTGGAGACCCAGTACTTC
TRBV6-1,NA,TRBJ2-3,TRBD2,CASSESGTSGTDTQYF,TGTGCCAGCAGTGAATCCGGGACTAGCGGCACAGATACGCAGTATTTT